The 16 T cell receptor beta chains below come from one sample, sequenced in a study of blood T cells in healthy people across ages. The authors ran a second PCR of about 6 to 11 cycles using a sample-barcoded 5' primer and a J-beta primer mix. TCRdb used MiXCR to reprocess the 5' RACE reads, holding one entry per CDR3 protein. Among approximately 800,000 distinct CDR3 sequences, approximately 55% were seen once, and the ten largest hold about two fifths. The sequencing input was blood. The source of these receptors is a man of 80 years or more in good health.

This chain joins TRBV2 and TRBJ2-1, with 10 bases lining up with TRBD1. The V gene's germline CDR1 is SNHLY and CDR2 FYNNEI. With V trimmed by 6 bases and J by 4 bases, 3 bases remained unmatched. The CDR3 spans 14 residues. CDR3 DNA sequence: TGTGCCAGCAGCGTGGACAGGGGGTACAATGAGCAGTTCTTC. It yields the protein CASSVDRGYNEQFF.

V gene TRBV7-9 combines with J gene TRBJ2-7, with D perhaps TRBD2 (6 bases). CDR3 length: 14 residues. Trimming shortened V by 5 bases and J by 0 bases, and 11 bases separated the two germline ends. From germline, CDR1 is SEHNR and CDR2 FQNEAQ (reference sequence). CDR3 nucleotides: TGTGCCAGCAGCCAGGACTACCTCTCCTACGAGCAGTACTTC. Protein sequence: CASSQDYLSYEQYF.

In its sample, this clonotype was seen a few times. V and J are TRBV20-1 and TRBJ1-5; unclear D gene. Germline lookup yields CDR1 DFQATT and CDR2 SNEGSKA (reference sequence). V lost 6 bases, J lost 2 bases, and 14 bases lay in between. This CDR3 region has 14 residues. CDR3 DNA: TGCAGTGCCCGGGTGGGGAGCGGCAATCAGCCCCAGCATTTT. Residues: CSARVGSGNQPQHF.

The CDR3: CSASDIPGLAGAKYAYF. The CDR3 DNA reads as TGCAGTGCTAGTGATATCCCGGGACTAGCGGGAGCCAAATACGCGTATTTT. The chain combines TRBV20-1 with TRBJ2-3, with TRBD2 matching 14 bases. The ends lost 3 bases at V and 14 bases at J; junction bases unmatched: 19. The CDR3 covers 17 residues. Germline loops: CDR1 DFQATT, CDR2 SNEGSKA (reference sequence).

In its sample, this clonotype was seen a few times. J is TRBJ1-2 and V is TRBV6-1; D is uncertain. V lost 2 bases and J lost 1, with 5 bases in between. The V gene's germline CDR1 is MNHNS and CDR2 SASEGT. There are 13 residues in the CDR3. CDR3 coding DNA: TGTGCCAGCAGTGAACGCATTAACTATGGCTACACCTTC. This encodes CASSERINYGYTF.

On this clonotype: A much larger clone lies one base from this, so it may be a read error. The rearrangement links TRBV15 to TRBJ2-6; tentative D call: TRBD1 (5 bases). The germline gives CDR1 LNHNV, CDR2 YYDKDF (reference sequence). The CDR3 is 15 residues long. The CDR3 sequence: CATSDGSPGANVPTF. CDR3 bases: TGTGCCACCAGTGATGGTAGCCCTGGGGCCAACGTCCCGACTTTC.

This clonotype was picked up a small number of times. The chain combines TRBV12-3 or TRBV12-4 with TRBJ2-1, with 7 nucleotides matching TRBD2. This CDR3 spans 17 amino acids. Unmatched junction bases numbered 18, after V lost 5 bases and J lost 8 bases. CDR3 region: CASSKSLTSRPEDEQFF. CDR3 sequence (DNA): TGTGCCAGCAGTAAATCCCTGACTAGCCGACCCGAGGATGAGCAGTTCTTC.

J is TRBJ1-3 and V is TRBV29-1; D possibly corresponds to TRBD1 (6 bases). CDR1 and CDR2 (germline): SQVTM, ANQGSEA. Trimming stripped 4 bases from V and 0 bases from J, with 13 bases between. The length of the CDR3 is 15 residues. The DNA of the CDR3 is TGCAGCGTTGGCTTCGGACAGAACTCTGGAAACACCATATATTTT. Translation gives CSVGFGQNSGNTIYF.

The CDR3 DNA sequence: TGTGCCAGCACCCCTGTGCCGGGCCCCGGGGAGCTGTTTTTT. This codes for CASTPVPGPGELFF. The chain carries TRBV12-3 or TRBV12-4 and TRBJ2-2; unclear D gene. Trimming removed 7 bases from V and 6 bases from J, with 15 bases in between. CDR3 length: 14 amino acids.

This clonotype has at least ten counts. The chain joins TRBV5-1 to TRBJ2-7, with TRBD1 matching over 8 bases. J was trimmed by 4 bases and V by 1 base; bases with no gene match: 4. Germline V CDR1 and CDR2: SGHRS, YFSETQ. This CDR3 has 14 residues. The CDR3 spells CASSLRQGAYEQYF. The CDR3 DNA reads TGCGCCAGCAGCTTGAGGCAGGGGGCGTACGAGCAGTACTTC.

The CDR3, as DNA: TGTGCCATCAGGAGCGAAGACAGGGTAGACGAGCAGTACTTC. It specifies CAIRSEDRVDEQYF. The rearrangement joins TRBV10-3 to TRBJ2-7; TRBD1 aligns across 7 bases. The CDR3 loop spans 14 amino acids. J lost 5 bases, V lost 6 bases, and 10 bases had no gene match. Germline V gene lookup returns CDR1 ENHRY and CDR2 SYGVKD.

This clonotype was seen a handful of times. The gene calls are TRBV6-1 and TRBJ2-1; unclear D gene. CDR1 and CDR2 from the germline V gene are MNHNS and SASEGT. The V and J ends lost 6 bases and 4 bases respectively, with 13 bases between them. The CDR3 length is 14 residues. The CDR3 region is CASSSPLGYNEQFF. The DNA of the CDR3 is TGTGCCAGCAGCTCTCCTCTTGGATACAATGAGCAGTTCTTC.

This clonotype was recorded a few times. The chain recombines TRBV29-1 with TRBJ2-1; D gene uncertain. The CDR3 is 14 amino acids. From germline, CDR1 is SQVTM and CDR2 ANQGSEA. The V gene lost 3 bases and the J gene lost 5 bases, with 14 bases spanning the gap. CDR3 sequence: CSVDALQDNNEQFF. In nucleotides, the CDR3 is TGCAGCGTTGATGCTCTTCAGGATAACAATGAGCAGTTCTTC.

The rearrangement uses TRBV6-5 and TRBJ1-6; D unclear. Trimming shortened V by 6 bases and J by 6 bases, and 15 bases separated the two germline ends. Germline assignment: CDR1 MNHEY and CDR2 SVGAGI. The CDR3 length is 15 residues. CDR3: CASSQGPSVNSPLHF. The CDR3 nucleotides read TGTGCCAGCAGCCAAGGGCCCTCCGTTAATTCACCCCTCCACTTT.

The V gene is TRBV20-1, the J gene TRBJ1-6; 8 bases map to TRBD1. CDR3 size: 14 residues. J was trimmed by 7 bases and V by 3 bases; bases with no gene match: 5. In germline, CDR1 is DFQATT, CDR2 SNEGSKA (reference sequence). CDR3 loop: CSARAGGQNSPLHF. CDR3 sequence (DNA): TGCAGTGCTAGGGCAGGGGGCCAGAATTCACCCCTCCACTTT.

The rearrangement joins TRBV18 to TRBJ2-1; D is possibly TRBD1 (5 bases). The germline CDR1 and CDR2 sequences are KGHSH and LQKENI. The V and J ends lost 2 bases and 10 bases respectively, with 9 bases between them. The CDR3 has 12 amino acids. The CDR3 DNA sequence: TGTGCCAGCTCACCAAAATGGGGCGAGCAGTTCTTC. This gives the protein CASSPKWGEQFF.